A single sample is the source of the 8 T cell receptor beta chains below, sequenced in a study of blood T cell repertoires in COVID-19. Method: immunoSEQ multiplex PCR; TCRdb's copy keeps in-frame clones and lacks some. Altogether about 84,000 clones are present, 80% to 90% being singletons, with the ten largest covering 39%. Specimen: peripheral blood. These receptors were obtained from an elderly man with active or convalescent COVID-19.

This CDR3 is CAISDSPGLASYNEQFF. The CDR3 coding sequence is TGTGCCATCAGTGACTCTCCGGGACTGGCCTCCTACAATGAGCAGTTCTTC. The genes are TRBV10-3 and TRBJ2-1, with D perhaps matching TRBD2 (6 bases). From germline, CDR1 is ENHRY and CDR2 SYGVKD. The CDR3 runs to 17 residues. V dropped 3 bases and J dropped 0 bases, with 15 bases sitting between them.

The CDR3 region is CASSLNRDRGDGYTF. DNA for the CDR3: TGTGCCAGCAGTCTAAACCGGGACAGGGGGGATGGCTACACCTTC. This chain links TRBV6-5 with TRBJ1-2; TRBD1 aligns across 11 bases. Germline trimming cut 5 bases from V and 6 bases from J; bases unmatched to any gene: 8. Per the germline V gene, CDR1 is MNHEY and CDR2 is SVGAGI. This CDR3 spans 15 amino acids.

The V call is TRBV29-1, the J call TRBJ1-2; a weak D match, TRBD1 (6 bases). V was clipped by 6 bases and J by 3 bases, with 14 bases between them. The germline CDR1 and CDR2 sequences are SQVTM and ANQGSEA. The CDR3 has 13 amino acids. CDR3 sequence: CSVRGEGDYGYTF. CDR3 DNA: TGCAGCGTGAGGGGGGAGGGTGACTATGGCTACACCTTC.

There are a few counts of this clone. This chain links TRBV4-3 with TRBJ1-2, with 7 bases aligning to TRBD1. From germline, CDR1 is LGHNA and CDR2 YSLEER. The V and J ends lost 0 bases and 3 bases, in that order; junction bases with no gene match: 4. This CDR3 has 15 residues. CDR3 region: CASSQDQGVYYGYTF. For the CDR3, the DNA is TGCGCCAGCAGCCAAGATCAGGGGGTCTACTATGGCTACACCTTC.

The V call is TRBV19, the J call TRBJ1-5; TRBD1 matches 9 bases. Germline CDR1 LNHDA, CDR2 SQIVND (reference sequence). The CDR3 runs 18 residues. With V trimmed by 6 bases and J by 2 bases, 14 bases remained unmatched. The CDR3 spells CASRTAGTGQRRNQPQHF. The DNA of the CDR3 is TGTGCCAGTAGGACCGCCGGGACAGGGCAGAGGCGCAATCAGCCCCAGCATTTT. The full variable domain, with the rest looked up from reference TRBV19 and TRBJ1-5, is DGGITQSPKYLFRKEGQNVTLSCEQNLNHDAMYWYRQDPGQGLRLIYYSQIVNDFQKGDIAEGYSVSREKKESFPLTVTSAQKNPTAFYLCASRTAGTGQRRNQPQHFGDGTRLSIL.

V gene TRBV7-7 combines with J gene TRBJ1-4, with D maybe TRBD1 (5 bases). CDR1 is SSHAT and CDR2 is FNYEAQ in the germline V gene (reference sequence). This CDR3 is 15 amino acids long. Deletions cut 0 bases from V and 3 bases from J, with 8 bases between. The CDR3 is CASSLAGAPNEKLFF. In DNA, the CDR3 is TGTGCCAGCAGCTTAGCAGGGGCTCCTAATGAAAAACTGTTTTTT.

The chain uses TRBV21-1 and TRBJ2-5; TRBD2, the table's D call, lacks a check against the DNA. TRBV21-1 is a pseudogene segment. The CDR3 extends over 20 amino acids. The chain's CDR3 is CASSKVSALAGGRAGETQYF. The DNA of the CDR3 is TGTGCCAGCAGCAAAGTGTCCGCACTAGCGGGGGGTCGAGCAGGGGAGACCCAGTACTTC.

The chain employs TRBV5-4 and TRBJ2-3; possible D gene TRBD1, 6 bases. This CDR3 comprises 15 residues. Trimming took off 4 bases at V and 3 bases at J, with 15 bases between the two ends. CDR1 and CDR2 from the germline V gene are SGHNT and YYREEE (reference sequence). The CDR3 sequence is CASSPGPQGTDTQYF. For the CDR3, the DNA is TGTGCCAGCAGCCCGGGCCCCCAGGGGACAGATACGCAGTATTTT.